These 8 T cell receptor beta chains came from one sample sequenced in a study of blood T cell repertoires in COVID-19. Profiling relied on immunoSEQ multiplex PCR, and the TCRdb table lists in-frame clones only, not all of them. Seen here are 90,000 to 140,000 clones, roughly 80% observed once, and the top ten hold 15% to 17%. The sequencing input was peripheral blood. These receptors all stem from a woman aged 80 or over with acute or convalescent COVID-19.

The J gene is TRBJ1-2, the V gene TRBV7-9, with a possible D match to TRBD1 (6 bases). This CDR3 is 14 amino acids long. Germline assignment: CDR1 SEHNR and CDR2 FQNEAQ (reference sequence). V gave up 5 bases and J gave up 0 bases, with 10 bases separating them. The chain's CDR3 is CASSTDRANYGYTF. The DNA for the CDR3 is TGTGCCAGCAGCACGGACAGAGCTAACTATGGCTACACCTTC.

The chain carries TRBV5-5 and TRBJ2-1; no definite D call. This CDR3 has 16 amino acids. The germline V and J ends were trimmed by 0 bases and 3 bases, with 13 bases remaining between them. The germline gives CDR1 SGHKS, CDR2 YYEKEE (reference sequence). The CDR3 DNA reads TGTGCCAGCAGCTTGGGCCTAGAAATACTCTACAATGAGCAGTTCTTC. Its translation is CASSLGLEILYNEQFF.

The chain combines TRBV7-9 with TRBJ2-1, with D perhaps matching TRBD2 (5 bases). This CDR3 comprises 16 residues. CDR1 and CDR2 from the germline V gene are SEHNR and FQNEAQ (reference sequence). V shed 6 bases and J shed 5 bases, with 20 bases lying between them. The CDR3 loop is CASSSREANGDNEQFF. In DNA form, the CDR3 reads TGTGCCAGCAGTTCCAGAGAGGCGAACGGGGACAATGAGCAGTTCTTC.

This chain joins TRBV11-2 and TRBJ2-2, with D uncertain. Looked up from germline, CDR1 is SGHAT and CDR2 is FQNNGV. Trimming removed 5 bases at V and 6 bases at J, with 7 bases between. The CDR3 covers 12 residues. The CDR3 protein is CASSPAPGELFF. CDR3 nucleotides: TGTGCCAGCAGCCCAGCGCCCGGGGAGCTGTTTTTT.

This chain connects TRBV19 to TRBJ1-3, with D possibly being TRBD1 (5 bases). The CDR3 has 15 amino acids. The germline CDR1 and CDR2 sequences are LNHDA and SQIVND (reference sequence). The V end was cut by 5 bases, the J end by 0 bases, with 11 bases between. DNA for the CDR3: TGTGCCAGTAGTTGGGGCGGCGACTCTGGAAACACCATATATTTT. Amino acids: CASSWGGDSGNTIYF.

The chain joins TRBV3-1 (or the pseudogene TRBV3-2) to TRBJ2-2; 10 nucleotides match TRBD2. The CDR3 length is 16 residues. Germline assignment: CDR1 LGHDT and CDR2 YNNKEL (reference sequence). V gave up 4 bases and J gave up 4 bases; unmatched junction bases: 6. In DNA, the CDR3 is TGTGCCAGCAGCCCGGGACTAGCGTATTTCACCGGGGAGCTGTTTTTT. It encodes CASSPGLAYFTGELFF.

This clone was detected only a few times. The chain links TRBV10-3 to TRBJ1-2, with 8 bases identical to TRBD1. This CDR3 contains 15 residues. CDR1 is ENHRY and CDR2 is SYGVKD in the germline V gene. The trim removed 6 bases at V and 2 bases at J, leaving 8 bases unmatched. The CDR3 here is CAISLTGALNYGYTF. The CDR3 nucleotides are TGTGCCATCAGCCTGACAGGGGCCTTAAACTATGGCTACACCTTC.

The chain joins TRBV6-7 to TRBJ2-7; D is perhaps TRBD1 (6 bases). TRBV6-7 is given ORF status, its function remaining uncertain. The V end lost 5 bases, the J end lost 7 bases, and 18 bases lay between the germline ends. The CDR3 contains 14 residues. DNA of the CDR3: TGTGCCAGCAGTCCCAGGGGATCATCTTGGGAGCAGTACTTC. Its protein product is CASSPRGSSWEQYF.